This is a list of T cell receptor beta chains from one sample in a study of early T cells in non-severe SARS-CoV-2 infection. TCRdb fed the 5' RACE reads into MiXCR, producing one record per CDR3 protein. The sample holds approximately 56,000 distinct CDR3 sequences, less than 15% seen once. The sample was whole blood, taken at baseline. These TCRs come from an adult who was a healthcare worker with PCR-confirmed SARS-CoV-2 infection or an uninfected control (not recorded which). CDR3s include the opening cysteine and the closing phenylalanine or tryptophan. The D gene is left open where the match is weak. Where a row states a size, it is once, few, many or the class of an expanded clone; other rows omit it.

>.|TRBJ2-7|TRBV10-2|.
TGCGCCAGCAGTGAGTCATCAGGGGAGGAGCAGTACTTC
CASSESSGEEQYF
>once|TRBJ1-6|TRBV6-1|.
TGTGCCAGCAGTGATTTCTTCGCGGATAATTCACCCCTCCACTTT
CASSDFFADNSPLHF
>few|TRBJ2-2|TRBV24-1|.
TGTGCCACCAGTGATAATAGACGGAGGAACACCGGGGAGCTGTTTTTT
CATSDNRRRNTGELFF
>many|TRBJ1-3|TRBV4-1|.
TGCGCCAGCAGCCAGCCCCCCGAGGGCGCTGGTGGAAACACCATATATTTT
CASSQPPEGAGGNTIYF
>many|TRBJ2-1|TRBV5-1|TRBD2
TGCGCCAGCAGCTTGGTCGGCGTGGGTAGCGGGAGTTTATTGGGGAATGAGCAGTTCTTC
CASSLVGVGSGSLLGNEQFF
>few|TRBJ2-1|TRBV2|.
TGTGCCAGCGGTATGACCTACAATGAGCAGTTCTTC
CASGMTYNEQFF
>.|TRBJ2-5|TRBV27|TRBD1
TGTGCCAGCAGACCGGGACAGGGACACCTCAGGACCCAGTACTTC
CASRPGQGHLRTQYF
>few|TRBJ2-1|TRBV5-1|.
TGCGCCAGCAGCTTGGATCGTTATGAGCAGTTCTTC
CASSLDRYEQFF
>.|TRBJ2-7|TRBV11-2|.
TGTGCCAGCAGCTTAAGCAATAGGGCCAGGATACCCTACGAGCAGTACTTC
CASSLSNRARIPYEQYF
>few|TRBJ1-2|TRBV4-1|TRBD1
TGCGCCAGCAGCCAGCCGGGACAGGTATATGGCTACACCTTC
CASSQPGQVYGYTF
>.|TRBJ2-5|TRBV19|.
TGTGCCAGTGGGTCCGTTCCCCCAGAGACCCAGTACTTC
CASGSVPPETQYF
>once|TRBJ2-3|TRBV9|.
TGTGCCAGCAGTCGCGAGGGCAACGCGCAGTATTTT
CASSREGNAQYF
>.|TRBJ1-6|TRBV5-1|TRBD1
TGCGCCAGCAGTTGGGGGACAGGGGGTAATTCACCCCTCCACTTT
CASSWGTGGNSPLHF
>.|TRBJ2-3|TRBV4-1|TRBD2
TGCGCCAGCAGCCTTGGGAGCGGGACCTTCACAGATACGCAGTATTTT
CASSLGSGTFTDTQYF
>few|TRBJ2-2|TRBV27|TRBD2
TGTGCCAGCAAGGACGGGACTACTTTCACCGGGGAGCTGTTTTTT
CASKDGTTFTGELFF
>few|TRBJ2-1|TRBV20-1|TRBD1
TGCAGTGGGACAGGGAGCGGGAATGAGCAGTTCTTC
CSGTGSGNEQFF
>.|TRBJ1-1|TRBV28|.
TGTGCCACCCATCTCACAATGAACACTGAAGCTTTCTTT
CATHLTMNTEAFF
>few|TRBJ1-5|TRBV12-3/TRBV12-4|.
TGTGCCAGCATAACTGAAGGCTATAGCAATCAGCCCCAGCATTTT
CASITEGYSNQPQHF
>many|TRBJ2-3|TRBV20-1|.
TGCAGTGCTAGAGATCTCAGCTCCTCAGGAGATACGCAGTATTTT
CSARDLSSSGDTQYF
>many|TRBJ2-1|TRBV12-3/TRBV12-4|.
TGTGCCAGCAGTCCCGTGACGCGGCGACGTGTCAATGAGCAGTTCTTC
CASSPVTRRRVNEQFF
>few|TRBJ1-6|TRBV2|.
TGTGCCAGCAGTGATATCCCTCTCCAGGGTTATTCACCCCTCCACTTT
CASSDIPLQGYSPLHF
>many|TRBJ2-4|TRBV20-1|TRBD1
TGCAGTGCTACCGGGGGACAGGGGGCGGTTATTAAAAACATTCAGTACTTC
CSATGGQGAVIKNIQYF
>.|TRBJ2-7|TRBV15|TRBD2
TGTGCCACCAGCAGAGCTACTAGCGGGACCGACGAGCAGTACTTC
CATSRATSGTDEQYF
>.|TRBJ2-5|TRBV9|.
TGTGCCAGCAGCGACAGGGTTGAGACCCAGTACTTC
CASSDRVETQYF
>.|TRBJ2-7|TRBV29-1|.
TGCAGCGTTGAAGATCAAGGGGTAGCACACGAGCAGTACTTC
CSVEDQGVAHEQYF
>few|TRBJ1-6|TRBV6-6|.
TGTGCCAGCAGTTACCCCCCCGAGTCCCTCCACTTT
CASSYPPESLHF
>few|TRBJ2-6|TRBV4-2|.
TGTGCCAGCAGCCAAGATCTGTCGGTAACTGGGGCCAACGTCCTGACTTTC
CASSQDLSVTGANVLTF
>.|TRBJ1-2|TRBV18|TRBD1
TGTGCCAGCTCACCGGGACAGGACTATGGCTACACCTTC
CASSPGQDYGYTF
>.|TRBJ2-1|TRBV20-1|TRBD1
TGCAGTGCTCACAGGGGTTACAATGAGCAGTTCTTC
CSAHRGYNEQFF
>few|TRBJ1-3|TRBV12-3/TRBV12-4|.
TGTGCCAGCAGGGAACAGGGTCTAGGACACTATTTT
CASREQGLGHYF
>many|TRBJ2-7|TRBV5-1|.
TGCGCCAGCAGCTCCGGGCCGCTGTCCTACGAGCAGTACTTC
CASSSGPLSYEQYF
>many|TRBJ2-3|TRBV2|.
TGTGCCAGCAGTGAAGTGGTTATTTCGGATACGCAGTATTTT
CASSEVVISDTQYF
>many|TRBJ2-6|TRBV19|.
TGTGCCAGTAGTATTCTACAGGGCTCTGGGGCCAACGTCCTGACTTTC
CASSILQGSGANVLTF
>.|TRBJ2-7|TRBV3-1|TRBD2
TGTGCCAGCAGCCAGACTAGCGGGGAATACGAGCAGTACTTC
CASSQTSGEYEQYF
>many|TRBJ1-2|TRBV20-1|.
TGCAGTGCTAGAGAGCGAGTTTCGGGAAACTATGGCTACACCTTC
CSARERVSGNYGYTF
>.|TRBJ1-1|TRBV7-9|TRBD1
TGTGCCAGCAGCCTTGCGGACAGGGGCACTGAAGCTTTCTTT
CASSLADRGTEAFF
>few|TRBJ2-5|TRBV2|TRBD2
TGTGCCAGCAGTGGCCACGGGACTAGCGGGATCCATGGGGTAGAGACCCAGTACTTC
CASSGHGTSGIHGVETQYF
>.|TRBJ2-1|TRBV12-5|.
TGTGCTAGTGCTCTGCAGGGATTATCCTACAATGAGCAGTTCTTC
CASALQGLSYNEQFF
>.|TRBJ2-4|TRBV19|.
TGTGCCAGTAGGCCAGTAGCCAAAAACATTCAGTACTTC
CASRPVAKNIQYF
>.|TRBJ1-6|TRBV10-1|TRBD1
TGCGCCAGCAGTACGGGACAGGCGGGTTCACCCCTCCACTTT
CASSTGQAGSPLHF
>.|TRBJ1-6|TRBV12-3/TRBV12-4|TRBD1
TGTGCCAGCAGTTCGGGACAGGGCAATTCACCCCTCCACTTT
CASSSGQGNSPLHF